Sequencing of this T cell receptor (beta chain) was carried out in a study of CD8 T cells in ankylosing spondylitis. Whole-study results and caveats: A TCR beta motif of eight or nine highly homologous variants seemed to mark ankylosing spondylitis blood. As reported, disease-linked clones showed significant enrichment in matched ankylosing spondylitis synovial fluid.

V lost 5 bases and J lost 0, with 4 bases in between. CDR1 and CDR2 from the germline V gene are KGHDR and SFDVKD. CDR3 length: 14 residues. Scientists made TCR beta libraries using quantitative 5'-RACE with molecular barcodes. TCRdb passed the 5' RACE reads through MiXCR, listing each CDR3 protein once. The sample gives roughly 450,000 distinct CDR3 sequences, about 25% of which show up once; 0.89% is in the top ten. This clonotype has a handful of counts. Its specificity is unknown. The chain is built from TRBV24-1 and TRBJ2-6; D remains unclear. The sequenced sample was blood, either unsorted or a sorted T cell fraction (not recorded which). The sequence derives from a male donor with ankylosing spondylitis. The DNA for the CDR3 is TGTGCCACCAGTGGCCCCTCTGGGGCCAACGTCCTGACTTTC. Its protein product is CATSGPSGANVLTF.